The T cell receptor beta chain under discussion was sequenced for a study of T cell repertoires in cytomegalovirus infection (dated by TCRdb to about 2019). Study-level background: Donor HLA type was relevant to the analysis, because carriage of CMV infection together with the matching HLA type was indicated by public TCR beta signatures. The study at large found these results: The ex vivo response was dominated by HLA-C-restricted CMV-specific TCR beta clonotypes, and the single most frequent clonotype in two of eight donors was supplied by these HLA-C-restricted clonotypes. Cumulative frequency of public TCR beta family members discriminated carriers of CMV infection plus the relevant HLA type in this cohort and an independent approximately 340-donor cohort.

TCRdb names Illumina HiSeq 1500 as the instrument used. TCRdb reanalyzed the raw reads on its own, using fastp at Q25 for trimming and MiXCR for clone calling, and kept in-frame beta chains. Each entry merges the rows of one CDR3 protein and shows their most common DNA and genes. A total of about 680,000 distinct CDR3 sequences appear in this sample, roughly a quarter of them only once. The ten largest clones take up roughly 8% of the sample. This clonotype was detected only a few times. Its antigen is not yet known. Base quality data are lacking; no much larger clone is found one base away. CDR1 and CDR2 are drawn from the germline V gene: SGHVT, SQSDAQ. V is pared back by 5 bases and J by 2 bases, with 18 bases lying between the germline termini. The CDR3 holds 16 amino acids from the cysteine to the phenylalanine. This entry keeps only the CDR3 DNA: 48 bases, framed from base 1.

The V and J genes are TRBV7-4 and TRBJ1-2; no D gene is confidently identified. The sequencing input was CD8+ T cells from PBMCs. The sequence derives from a human donor in good health (CMV status not recorded). Some clones in this sample may be carry-over from other donors' samples. At the DNA level, the sequence is TGTGCCAGCAGCCACATAGGAACAATAGAGAACTATGGCTACACCTTC. The encoded protein is CASSHIGTIENYGYTF.